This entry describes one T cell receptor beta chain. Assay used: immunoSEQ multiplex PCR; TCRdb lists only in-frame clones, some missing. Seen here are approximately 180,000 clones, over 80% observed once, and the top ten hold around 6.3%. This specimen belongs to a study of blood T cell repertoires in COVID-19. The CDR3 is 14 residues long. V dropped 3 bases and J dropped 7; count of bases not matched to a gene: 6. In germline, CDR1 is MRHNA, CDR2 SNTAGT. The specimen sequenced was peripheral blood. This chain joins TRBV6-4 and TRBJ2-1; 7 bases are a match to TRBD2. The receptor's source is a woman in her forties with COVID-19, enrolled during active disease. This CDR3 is CASSEGRGGNEQFF. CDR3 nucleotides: TGTGCCAGCAGTGAAGGGCGGGGAGGGAATGAGCAGTTCTTC.